This T cell receptor beta chain is drawn from a study of T cell repertoires in cytomegalovirus infection. This clonotype was seen many times. TCRdb re-analysed the reads in MiXCR, keeping a single row per CDR3 protein. The sample lists roughly 760,000 distinct CDR3 sequences, approximately 34% occurring once. V shed 5 bases, J shed 3 bases, and the junction held 4 bases outside the gene matches. CDR3 length: 14 amino acids. The germline gives CDR1 SGHTA, CDR2 FQGNSA. This chain links TRBV7-2 with TRBJ2-7, with TRBD1 matching over 10 bases. This sequence originates from a human donor in good health (CMV status not recorded). Some clones in this sample may be carry-over from other donors' samples. Sequencing used PBMCs. The CDR3 coding sequence is TGTGCCAGCAGCCGCCGGGACAGGGGCTACGAGCAGTACTTC. It translates to CASSRRDRGYEQYF.